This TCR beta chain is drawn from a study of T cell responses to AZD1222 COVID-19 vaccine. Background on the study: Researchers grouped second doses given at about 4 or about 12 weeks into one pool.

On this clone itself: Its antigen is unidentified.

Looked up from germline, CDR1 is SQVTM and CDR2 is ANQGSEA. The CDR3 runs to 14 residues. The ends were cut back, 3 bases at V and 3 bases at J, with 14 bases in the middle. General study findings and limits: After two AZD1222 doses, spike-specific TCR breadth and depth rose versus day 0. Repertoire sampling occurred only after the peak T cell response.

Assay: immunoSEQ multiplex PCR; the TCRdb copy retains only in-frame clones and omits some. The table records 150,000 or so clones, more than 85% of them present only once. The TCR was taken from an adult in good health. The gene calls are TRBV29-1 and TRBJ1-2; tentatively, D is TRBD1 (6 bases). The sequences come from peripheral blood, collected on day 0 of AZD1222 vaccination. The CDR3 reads CSVEAAGADYGYTF. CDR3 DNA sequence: TGCAGCGTTGAGGCGGCAGGGGCTGACTATGGCTACACCTTC.